Listed below are T cell receptor beta chains from one sample, sequenced in a study of a mutant IDH1 vaccine in newly diagnosed glioma. Profiled with immunoSEQ multiplex PCR; TCRdb holds only in-frame clones, not every one. The repertoire includes about 65,000 clones, 70% to 90% of them detected once, and over 4% sits in the top ten. Which antigens these TCRs recognize remains unknown. Sample: PBMCs, taken from a glioma patient whose treatment included an IDH1 peptide vaccine. These receptor sequences come from a man aged 25-45 years with glioma. Each CDR3 is given with its conserved first and last residue. D genes are given only for firm matches. Some rows mark clone size as missing; the rest say once, few, many or name a class of expanded clone.

CDR3 DNA	CDR3 protein	D gene	V gene	CDR3 length	clone size	J gene
TGTGCCACCCCCCCGGCCCACCAGGATGAAGCTTTCTTT	CATPPAHQDEAFF	-	TRBV18	13	-	TRBJ1-1
TGTGCCAGCAATGCCCCGGGGCCTCTATCCTACGAGCAGTACTTC	CASNAPGPLSYEQYF	-	TRBV25-1	15	-	TRBJ2-7
TGCGCCAGCAGCCAAGATGTTTCCGGGGGGTACAATGAGCAGTTCTTC	CASSQDVSGGYNEQFF	TRBD2	TRBV4-1	16	-	TRBJ2-1
TGTGCCATCGGACAGGGGCTCAATCAGCCCCAGCATTTT	CAIGQGLNQPQHF	TRBD1	TRBV10-3	13	-	TRBJ1-5
TGCGCCAGCAGCCAGGCCGGGACAGCGTCCTACGAGCAGTACTTC	CASSQAGTASYEQYF	TRBD1	TRBV4-1	15	-	TRBJ2-7
TGCGCCAGCAGCCAAGATCGGACAGGGAGATATGGCTACACCTTC	CASSQDRTGRYGYTF	TRBD1	TRBV4-1	15	-	TRBJ1-2
TGTGCCATCAGCGGCAAGCTGGCAAACTCCTACGAGCAGTACTTC	CAISGKLANSYEQYF	-	TRBV10-3	15	-	TRBJ2-7
TGTGCCAGCAGTTTCCTACAGGGAATGAACACTGAAGCTTTCTTT	CASSFLQGMNTEAFF	-	TRBV28	15	few	TRBJ1-1
TGTGCCAGCAGCTCCGGACAGTTTAGCTCCTACGAGCAGTACTTC	CASSSGQFSSYEQYF	-	TRBV7-2	15	-	TRBJ2-7
TGTGCCAGCAGCTTGAACAGGGGAAGAAGCACGGGGAGCGCTGAAGCTTTCTTT	CASSLNRGRSTGSAEAFF	TRBD1	TRBV11-2	18	-	TRBJ1-1
TGTGCCAGTACCCCTGGGAGGAAGAACTATGGCTACACCTTC	CASTPGRKNYGYTF	-	TRBV19	14	-	TRBJ1-2
TGTGCCAGCAGTGTCAACAGGGTTAGCAATCAGCCCCAGCATTTT	CASSVNRVSNQPQHF	-	TRBV6-5	15	once	TRBJ1-5
TGTGCCAGCAGCCGGGGGGGCTCTGGCGGGGAGCTGTTTTTT	CASSRGGSGGELFF	TRBD2	TRBV7-8	14	-	TRBJ2-2
TGTGCCAGCTCACCGCGGACAGGGGCGATTGGTGAGACCCAGTACTTC	CASSPRTGAIGETQYF	TRBD1	TRBV18	16	-	TRBJ2-5
TGTGCCAGCTCACCAACACTCTCCACCTACGAGCAGTACTTC	CASSPTLSTYEQYF	-	TRBV18	14	-	TRBJ2-7
TGTGCCAGCAGCCCCCGCTTCCAGCCCCAGCATTTT	CASSPRFQPQHF	-	TRBV6-5	12	-	TRBJ1-5
TGTGCCAGCAGTTTTATGACAGATTCCTACGAGCAGTACTTC	CASSFMTDSYEQYF	-	TRBV28	14	-	TRBJ2-7
TGTGCCAGCAGCAAAGGGGGGGGGATCAATAGCAATCAGCCCCAGCATTTT	CASSKGGGINSNQPQHF	-	TRBV21-1	17	once	TRBJ1-5
TGTGCCAGCAGCCAAGTGGGGGCGGGGGATGGCTACACCTTC	CASSQVGAGDGYTF	-	TRBV4-2	14	-	TRBJ1-2
TGTGCCAGCAGCTTGGTGGGCAGGGCGGTAGGGTATGGCTACACCTTC	CASSLVGRAVGYGYTF	-	TRBV5-4	16	once	TRBJ1-2
TGTGCCAGCAGCCAGCAAGGCGGGACCTCTGGGACCGGGGAGCTGTTTTTT	CASSQQGGTSGTGELFF	-	TRBV4-2	17	-	TRBJ2-2
TGTGCCAGCTCACCACCTCAACAGCCCCAGCATTTT	CASSPPQQPQHF	-	TRBV18	12	-	TRBJ1-5